Listed below are T cell receptor beta chains from one sample, sequenced in a study of graft-versus-host responses after intestinal transplantation. Assay: immunoSEQ multiplex PCR; the TCRdb copy retains only in-frame clones and omits some. The sample yields about 66,000 clones, about 90% seen once. Antigen specificity for these receptors is unknown. The sequenced sample was unstimulated CD8+ T cells sorted from spleen or lymph node cells, obtained before intestinal transplant. The receptors were gathered from a human donor who received an intestinal transplant. Both conserved end residues are part of each CDR3. A D gene is named only where the DNA matches it firmly. Clone size appears in some rows only: once, few, many, or a class for an expanded clone.

v_call	d_call	clone_size	j_call	cdr3_nt	cdr3_aa
TRBV12-2	-	-	TRBJ1-2	TGTGCAAGTCGCTCCCCCGACAGGGTTGGTGGCTACACCTTC	CASRSPDRVGGYTF
TRBV18	TRBD1	-	TRBJ2-7	TGTGCCAGCTCACCACCGGCAGGGGGCGAATACGAGCAGTACTTC	CASSPPAGGEYEQYF
TRBV19	-	-	TRBJ1-4	TGTGCGGCAGGGTGGGAAAAACTGTTTTTT	CAAGWEKLFF
TRBV10-2	-	once	TRBJ2-2	TGCGCCAGCAGTGGGGGGGCCGGGGAGCTGTTTTTT	CASSGGAGELFF
TRBV9	-	-	TRBJ1-1	TGTGCCAGCAGCCTTTGGACAGACAACACTGAAGCTTTCTTT	CASSLWTDNTEAFF
TRBV6-5	TRBD2	-	TRBJ2-5	TGTGCCAGCAGTCCGCTAGCGGGGGAAGAGACCCAGTACTTC	CASSPLAGEETQYF
TRBV11-3	-	-	TRBJ2-1	TGTGCCAGCAGCTTAGGGGGGGGCCGACGATACGATGAGCAGTTCTTC	CASSLGGGRRYDEQFF
TRBV7-8	TRBD1	once	TRBJ2-7	TGTGCCAGCAGCGGTACAGGGGACGAGCAGTACTTC	CASSGTGDEQYF
TRBV7-9	TRBD1	-	TRBJ2-5	TGTGCCAGCACTTGGGGACAGGGGCGCGAGACCCAGTACTTC	CASTWGQGRETQYF
TRBV2	TRBD2	-	TRBJ2-5	TGTGCCAGCACGCCCCGGACTAGCGCAGGCGAGACCCAGTACTTC	CASTPRTSAGETQYF
TRBV6-5	-	few	TRBJ2-7	TGTGCCAGCAGTTACTCGTGGAAGTGGAGCTCCTACGAGCAGTACTTC	CASSYSWKWSSYEQYF
TRBV5-6	-	-	TRBJ2-7	TGTGCCAGCAGCTTGGCCGGAGGGATGGTCGAGCAGTACTTC	CASSLAGGMVEQYF
TRBV10-1	-	once	TRBJ1-1	TGCGCCAGCAGTGGGGCCATGAACACTGAAGCTTTCTTT	CASSGAMNTEAFF
TRBV9	-	-	TRBJ1-1	TGTGCCAGCAGCTCACCCGGGAAGACTACTGAAGCTTTCTTT	CASSSPGKTTEAFF
TRBV29-1	-	-	TRBJ1-4	TGCAGCGTTGAAGAGTTCGACCAGGGGAACGAAAAACTGTTTTTT	CSVEEFDQGNEKLFF
TRBV11-2	-	-	TRBJ1-1	TGTGCCAGCAGCCTCGGGGGGGCTTACACTGAAGCTTTCTTT	CASSLGGAYTEAFF
TRBV10-3	-	-	TRBJ1-6	TGTGCCAACCCCTCGGGACAAAGCTCCTATAATTCACCCCTCCACTTT	CANPSGQSSYNSPLHF
TRBV4-1	TRBD1	-	TRBJ1-1	TGCGCCAGCAGCCCCACTCCCGGACAGGGCCACACTGAAGCTTTCTTT	CASSPTPGQGHTEAFF
TRBV5-8	-	once	TRBJ1-1	TGTGCCAGCGCGCGGGGTGTGAACACTGAAGCTTTCTTT	CASARGVNTEAFF
TRBV19	TRBD1	-	TRBJ2-7	TGTGCCAGTACCTCCGGGACAGGGGGTTACGAGCAGTACTTC	CASTSGTGGYEQYF
TRBV7-3	-	-	TRBJ2-3	TGTGCCAGCAGCTCCGGGGGCACAGATACGCAGTATTTT	CASSSGGTDTQYF
TRBV6-1	TRBD1	-	TRBJ1-1	TGTGCCAGCAGTGAGGTGGGCAGGGGGCCGGGCACTGAAGCTTTCTTT	CASSEVGRGPGTEAFF
TRBV20-1	-	-	TRBJ1-1	TGCGGAGTGCCGGTGAACACTGAAGCTTTCTTT	CGVPVNTEAFF
TRBV18	-	-	TRBJ2-7	TGTGCCAGCTCACCAACCGGGGGGCCCTACGAGCAGTACTTC	CASSPTGGPYEQYF
TRBV27	-	once	TRBJ2-7	TGTGCCAGCAGTTTGGACAGCGAGCAGTACTTC	CASSLDSEQYF
TRBV7-4	TRBD1	-	TRBJ2-2	TGTGCCAGCAGCCGCAGGACAGGGGCGTCCGGGGAGCTGTTTTTT	CASSRRTGASGELFF
TRBV19	TRBD1	once	TRBJ1-1	TGTGCCAGTAGGCTCTCCGGGACAGCTAACACTGAAGCTTTCTTT	CASRLSGTANTEAFF
TRBV19	-	-	TRBJ2-1	TGTGCCAGTAGGAGCGGAGGGGACAATGAGCAGTTCTTC	CASRSGGDNEQFF
TRBV19	TRBD1	-	TRBJ2-3	TGTGCCAGTAGTCCCCACCGGGACAGGGTCACAGATACGCAGTATTTT	CASSPHRDRVTDTQYF
TRBV29-1	-	few	TRBJ2-7	TGCAGCGTTGAAGATGAGGCCAGAACCTACGAGCAGTACTTC	CSVEDEARTYEQYF
TRBV7-9	-	-	TRBJ2-5	TGTGCCAGCAGCCACCCCGACAGTCAAGAGACCCAGTACTTC	CASSHPDSQETQYF
TRBV9	TRBD1	-	TRBJ2-7	TGTGCCAGCAGCGAAACCGGGACAGCCTGGACCTACGAGCAGTACTTC	CASSETGTAWTYEQYF
TRBV12-5	-	-	TRBJ1-2	TGTGCTAGTGGTTTGGGGACAGAGTCCACCTTC	CASGLGTESTF
TRBV7-2	TRBD1	-	TRBJ2-1	TGTGCCAGCAGCTCCCCGACAGGGGTCGGATACAATGAGCAGTTCTTC	CASSSPTGVGYNEQFF
TRBV10-1	TRBD2	once	TRBJ2-3	TGCGCCAGCAGTGAGTCGCTAGCGGGGGCAGATACGCAGTATTTT	CASSESLAGADTQYF
TRBV9	-	-	TRBJ2-1	TGTGCCAGCAGCGTTGGGGGGAAAACCGGGAATGAGCAGTTCTTC	CASSVGGKTGNEQFF
TRBV9	TRBD2	once	TRBJ2-1	TGTGCCAGCAGCGTAGCGGGCGGGGGGTCCTACAATGAGCAGTTCTTC	CASSVAGGGSYNEQFF
TRBV18	-	-	TRBJ2-5	TGTGCCAGCTCACCACCGCGCGACAGACAAGAGACCCAGTACTTC	CASSPPRDRQETQYF
TRBV29-1	TRBD1	few	TRBJ2-3	TGCAGCGTGGAGGGACAGGGAATAGGTACGCAGTATTTT	CSVEGQGIGTQYF
TRBV6-5	-	few	TRBJ1-1	TGTGCCAGCAGTTACGGACTTAGAACTGAAGCTTTCTTT	CASSYGLRTEAFF
TRBV19	-	-	TRBJ2-1	TGTGCCAGTAGTATTGGCGGGTTGGGTGAGCAGTTCTTC	CASSIGGLGEQFF
TRBV29-1	TRBD1	-	TRBJ2-1	TGCAGCGTCTCACAGGGGCAGCGACTGGGTGAGCAGTTCTTC	CSVSQGQRLGEQFF
TRBV5-6	TRBD1	-	TRBJ2-7	TGTGCCAGCAGCTTTGGACAGGGATCCTACGAGCAGTACTTC	CASSFGQGSYEQYF
TRBV27	-	-	TRBJ2-7	TGTGCCAGCACCGTTAGCGGCCCGCGGGACGAGCAGTACTTC	CASTVSGPRDEQYF
TRBV4-1	-	-	TRBJ2-3	TGCGCCAGCAGCGTACAGGGAGGGGGCACAGATACGCAGTATTTT	CASSVQGGGTDTQYF
TRBV5-4	-	-	TRBJ1-1	TGTGCCAGCAGCTTCTACACGGGTGAAGCTTTCTTT	CASSFYTGEAFF
TRBV4-1	-	-	TRBJ1-1	TGCGCCAGCAGCCAAGTTAGATGCTGCACTGAAGCTTTCTTT	CASSQVRCCTEAFF